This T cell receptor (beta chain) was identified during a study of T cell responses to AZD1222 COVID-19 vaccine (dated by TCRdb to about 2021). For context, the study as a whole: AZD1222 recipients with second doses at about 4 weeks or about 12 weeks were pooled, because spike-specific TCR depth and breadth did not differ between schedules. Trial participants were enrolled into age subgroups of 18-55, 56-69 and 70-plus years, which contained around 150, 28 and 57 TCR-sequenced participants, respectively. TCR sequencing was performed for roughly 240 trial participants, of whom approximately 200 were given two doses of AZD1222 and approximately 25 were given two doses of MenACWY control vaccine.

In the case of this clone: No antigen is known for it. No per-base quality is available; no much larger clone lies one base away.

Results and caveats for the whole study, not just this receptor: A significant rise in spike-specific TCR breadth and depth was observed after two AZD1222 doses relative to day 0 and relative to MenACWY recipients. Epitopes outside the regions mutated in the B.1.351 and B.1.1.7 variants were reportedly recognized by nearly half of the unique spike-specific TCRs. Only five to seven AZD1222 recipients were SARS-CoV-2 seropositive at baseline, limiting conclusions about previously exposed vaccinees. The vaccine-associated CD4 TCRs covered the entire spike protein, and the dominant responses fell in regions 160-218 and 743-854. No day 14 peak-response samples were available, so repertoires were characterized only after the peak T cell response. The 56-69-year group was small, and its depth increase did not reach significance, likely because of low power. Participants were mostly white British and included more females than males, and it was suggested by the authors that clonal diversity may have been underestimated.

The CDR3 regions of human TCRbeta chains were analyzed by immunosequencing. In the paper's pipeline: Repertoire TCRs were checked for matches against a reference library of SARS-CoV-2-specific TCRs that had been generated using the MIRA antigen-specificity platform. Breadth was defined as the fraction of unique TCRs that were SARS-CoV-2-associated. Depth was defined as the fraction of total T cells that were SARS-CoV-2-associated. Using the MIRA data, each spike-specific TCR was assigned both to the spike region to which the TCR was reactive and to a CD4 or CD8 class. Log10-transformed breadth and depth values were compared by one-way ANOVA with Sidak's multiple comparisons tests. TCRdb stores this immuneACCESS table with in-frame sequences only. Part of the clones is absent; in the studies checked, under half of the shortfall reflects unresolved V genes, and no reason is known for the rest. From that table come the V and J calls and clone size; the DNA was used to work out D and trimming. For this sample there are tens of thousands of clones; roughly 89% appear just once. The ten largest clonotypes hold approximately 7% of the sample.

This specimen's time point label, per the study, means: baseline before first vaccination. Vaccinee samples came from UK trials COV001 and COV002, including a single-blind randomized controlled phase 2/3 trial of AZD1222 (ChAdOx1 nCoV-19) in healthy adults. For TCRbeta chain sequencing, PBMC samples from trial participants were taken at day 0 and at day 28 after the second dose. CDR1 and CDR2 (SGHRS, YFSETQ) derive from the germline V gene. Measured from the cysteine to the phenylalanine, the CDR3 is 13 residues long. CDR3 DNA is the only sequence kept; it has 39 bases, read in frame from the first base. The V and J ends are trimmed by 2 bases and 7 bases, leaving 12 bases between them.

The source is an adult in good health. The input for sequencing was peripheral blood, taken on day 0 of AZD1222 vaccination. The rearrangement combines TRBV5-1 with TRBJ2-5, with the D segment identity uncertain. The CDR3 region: CASSLGFPGTQYF. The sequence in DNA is TGCGCCAGCAGCTTAGGCTTCCCGGGGACCCAGTACTTC.